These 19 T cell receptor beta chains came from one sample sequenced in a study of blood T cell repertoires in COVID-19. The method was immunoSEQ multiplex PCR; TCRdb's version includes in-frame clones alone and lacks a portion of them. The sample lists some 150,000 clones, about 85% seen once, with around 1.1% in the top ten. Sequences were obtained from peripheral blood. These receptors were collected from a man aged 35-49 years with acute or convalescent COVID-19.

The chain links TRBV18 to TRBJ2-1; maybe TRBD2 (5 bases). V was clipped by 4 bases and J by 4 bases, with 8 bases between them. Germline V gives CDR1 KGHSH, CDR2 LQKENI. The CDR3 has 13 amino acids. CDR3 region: CASSRETYNEQFF. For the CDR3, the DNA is TGTGCCAGCTCACGGGAGACGTACAATGAGCAGTTCTTC. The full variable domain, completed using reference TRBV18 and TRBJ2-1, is NAGVMQNPRHLVRRRGQEARLRCSPMKGHSHVYWYRQLPEEGLKFMVYLQKENIIDESGMPKERFSAEFPKEGPSILRIQQVVRGDSAAYFCASSRETYNEQFFGPGTRLTVL.

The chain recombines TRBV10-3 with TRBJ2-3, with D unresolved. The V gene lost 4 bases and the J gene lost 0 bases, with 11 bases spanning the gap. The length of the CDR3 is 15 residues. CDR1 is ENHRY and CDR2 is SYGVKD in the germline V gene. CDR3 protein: CAISGVTVSTDTQYF. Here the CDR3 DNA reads TGTGCCATCAGTGGTGTCACAGTTAGCACAGATACGCAGTATTTT.

Here the CDR3 reads CASSEVSDYEQYF. The CDR3 DNA reads as TGTGCCAGTAGTGAGGTCTCGGACTACGAGCAGTACTTC. The chain joins TRBV19 to TRBJ2-7; D gene unclear. CDR3 size: 13 residues. Trimming pared 5 bases from V and 3 bases from J, leaving 11 bases between. Germline V CDR1 and CDR2: LNHDA, SQIVND (reference sequence). The full variable domain, its missing parts supplied by reference TRBV19 and TRBJ2-7, is DGGITQSPKYLFRKEGQNVTLSCEQNLNHDAMYWYRQDPGQGLRLIYYSQIVNDFQKGDIAEGYSVSREKKESFPLTVTSAQKNPTAFYLCASSEVSDYEQYFGPGTRLTVT.

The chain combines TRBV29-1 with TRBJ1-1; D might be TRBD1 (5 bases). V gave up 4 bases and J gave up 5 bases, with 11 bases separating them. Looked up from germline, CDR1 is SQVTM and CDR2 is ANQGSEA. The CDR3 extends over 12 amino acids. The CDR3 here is CSVVRGGTEAFF. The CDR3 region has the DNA TGCAGCGTTGTACGCGGGGGAACTGAAGCTTTCTTT.

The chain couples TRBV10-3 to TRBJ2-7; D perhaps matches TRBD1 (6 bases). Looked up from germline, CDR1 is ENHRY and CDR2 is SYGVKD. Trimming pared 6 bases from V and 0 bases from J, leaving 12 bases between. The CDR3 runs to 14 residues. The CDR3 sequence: CAIRETGISYEQYF. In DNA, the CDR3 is TGTGCCATCAGGGAAACAGGGATCTCCTACGAGCAGTACTTC.

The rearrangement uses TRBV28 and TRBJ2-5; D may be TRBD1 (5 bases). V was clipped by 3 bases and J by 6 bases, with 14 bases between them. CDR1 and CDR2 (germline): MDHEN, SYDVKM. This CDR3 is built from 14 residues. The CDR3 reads CASSLAGQRKTQYF. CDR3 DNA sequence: TGTGCCAGCAGTTTGGCAGGACAACGAAAGACCCAGTACTTC.

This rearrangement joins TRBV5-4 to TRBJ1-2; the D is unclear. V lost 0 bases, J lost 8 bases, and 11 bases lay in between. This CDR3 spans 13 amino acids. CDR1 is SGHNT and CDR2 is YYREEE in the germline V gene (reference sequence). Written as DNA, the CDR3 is TGTGCCAGCAGCTTGGGGGCGGGGAGAGGCTACACCTTC. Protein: CASSLGAGRGYTF.

The CDR3: CASSWTDRVYGYTF. CDR3 coding DNA: TGTGCCAGCAGTTGGACGGACAGGGTGTATGGCTACACCTTC. The chain links TRBV6-5 to TRBJ1-2; 8 bases align to TRBD1. J gave up 5 bases and V 4 bases, and 6 bases lay outside the gene matches. The length of the CDR3 is 14 residues. Per germline, CDR1 MNHEY and CDR2 SVGAGI.

CDR3 sequence: CAISQGYSTDTQYF. For the CDR3, the DNA is TGTGCCATCAGTCAGGGATATAGCACAGATACGCAGTATTTT. The chain joins TRBV10-3 to TRBJ2-3; D may be TRBD1 (5 bases). CDR1 ENHRY and CDR2 SYGVKD come from the germline V gene. The CDR3 runs to 14 residues. Trimming removed 5 bases from V and 0 bases from J, with 9 bases in between.

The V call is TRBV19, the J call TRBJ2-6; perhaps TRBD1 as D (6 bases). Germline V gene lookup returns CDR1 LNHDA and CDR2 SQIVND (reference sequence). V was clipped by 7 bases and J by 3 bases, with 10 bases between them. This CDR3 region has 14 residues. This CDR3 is CASKEQGGANVLTF. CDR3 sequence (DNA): TGTGCCAGTAAGGAACAGGGTGGGGCCAACGTCCTGACTTTC.

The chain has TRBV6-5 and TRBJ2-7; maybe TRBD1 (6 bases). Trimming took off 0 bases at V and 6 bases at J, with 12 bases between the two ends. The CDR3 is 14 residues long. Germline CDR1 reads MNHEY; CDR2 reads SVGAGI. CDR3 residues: CASSYSRTVLEQYF. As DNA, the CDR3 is TGTGCCAGCAGTTACTCTAGGACAGTGCTCGAGCAGTACTTC.

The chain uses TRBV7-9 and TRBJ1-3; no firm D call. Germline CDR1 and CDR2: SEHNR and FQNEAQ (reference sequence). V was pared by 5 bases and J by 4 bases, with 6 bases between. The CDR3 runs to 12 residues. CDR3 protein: CASSRRGNTIYF. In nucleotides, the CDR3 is TGTGCCAGCAGCCGCAGAGGAAACACCATATATTTT.

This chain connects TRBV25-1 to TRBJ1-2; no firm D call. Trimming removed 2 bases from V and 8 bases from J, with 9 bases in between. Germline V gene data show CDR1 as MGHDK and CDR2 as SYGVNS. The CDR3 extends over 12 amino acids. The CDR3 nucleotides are TGTGCCAGCAGTGAAGGGCCTTCAGGCTACACCTTC. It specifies CASSEGPSGYTF.

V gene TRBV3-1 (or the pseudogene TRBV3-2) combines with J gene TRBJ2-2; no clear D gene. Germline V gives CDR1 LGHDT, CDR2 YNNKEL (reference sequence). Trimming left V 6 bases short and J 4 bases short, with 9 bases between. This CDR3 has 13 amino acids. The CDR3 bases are TGTGCCAGCAGAGAGCCGGGCACCGGGGAGCTGTTTTTT. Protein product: CASREPGTGELFF.

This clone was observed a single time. The CDR3 region is CSAIQQDRNTEAFF. For the CDR3, the DNA is TGCAGCGCCATCCAACAGGACCGGAACACTGAAGCTTTCTTT. The V gene is TRBV29-1, the J gene TRBJ1-1, with a tentative D call TRBD1 (5 bases). Trimming shortened V by 7 bases and J by 1 base, and 16 bases separated the two germline ends. Germline-derived CDR1 and CDR2 are SQVTM and ANQGSEA. The CDR3 covers 14 residues.

CDR3 sequence (DNA): TGTGCCAGCAGTCCCCGACAGGATAGCAATCAGCCCCAGCATTTT. It is translated as CASSPRQDSNQPQHF. The chain combines TRBV27 with TRBJ1-5, with D possibly being TRBD1 (6 bases). V shed 5 bases and J shed 0 bases, with 11 bases lying between them. The CDR3 is made up of 15 amino acids. The germline CDR1 and CDR2 sequences are MNHEY and SMNVEV (reference sequence).

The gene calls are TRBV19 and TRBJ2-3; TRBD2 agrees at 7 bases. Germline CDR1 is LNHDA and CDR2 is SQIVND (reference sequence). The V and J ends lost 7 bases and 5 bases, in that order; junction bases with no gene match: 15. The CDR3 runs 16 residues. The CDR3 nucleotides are TGTGCCAGTAACCCACCCGGTACGAGCGGGGTAGATACGCAGTATTTT. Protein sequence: CASNPPGTSGVDTQYF.

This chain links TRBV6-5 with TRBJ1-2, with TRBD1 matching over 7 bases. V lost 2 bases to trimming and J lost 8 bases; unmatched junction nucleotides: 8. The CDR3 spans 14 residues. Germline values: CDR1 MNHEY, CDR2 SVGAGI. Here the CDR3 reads CASSYGAGGEGYTF. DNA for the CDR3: TGTGCCAGCAGTTACGGAGCAGGGGGAGAAGGCTACACCTTC.

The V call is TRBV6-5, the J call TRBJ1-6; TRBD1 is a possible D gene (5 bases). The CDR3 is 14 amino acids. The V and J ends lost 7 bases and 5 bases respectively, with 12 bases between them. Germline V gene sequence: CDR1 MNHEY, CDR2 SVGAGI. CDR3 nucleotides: TGTGCCAGCACCCGGGGGTATGATAATTCACCCCTCCACTTT. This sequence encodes CASTRGYDNSPLHF.